The 17 T cell receptor beta chains reported below all come from one sample, sequenced in a study of cytomegalovirus exposure and HLA in healthy donors. It was with 60 Vbeta and 13 Jbeta primers that the PCR ran. The data were produced by immunoSEQ multiplex PCR, yet TCRdb's version contains in-frame clones alone and is incomplete. This table has roughly 100,000 clones, around 63% appearing once. The sample comprised PBMCs. The receptors derive from a man aged 30-40 years in good health and CMV-seronegative.

This chain uses TRBV5-1 with TRBJ1-4; possible D gene TRBD1, 6 bases. This CDR3 spans 15 amino acids. Per the germline V gene, CDR1 is SGHRS and CDR2 is YFSETQ. V lost 3 bases and J lost 8, with 17 bases in between. Written as DNA, the CDR3 is TGCGCCAGCAGCTCACAGGGAATGGAAGGGGAAAAACTGTTTTTT. Translated: CASSSQGMEGEKLFF.

J is TRBJ2-1 and V is TRBV7-8; TRBD2 might be the D (5 bases). With 4 bases removed from V and 9 bases from J, the gap between germline ends came to 13 bases. The CDR3 runs to 13 residues. The germline V gene has CDR1 SGHVS and CDR2 FQNEAQ. CDR3 sequence reads: CASSSDLTTEQFF. The CDR3 coding sequence is TGTGCCAGCAGCTCGGACTTGACTACTGAGCAGTTCTTC. The full variable domain, in which reference TRBV7-8 and TRBJ2-1 provide the parts outside the CDR3, is GAGVSQSPRYKVAKRGQDVALRCDPISGHVSLFWYQQALGQGPEFLTYFQNEAQLDKSGLPSDRFFAERPEGSVSTLKIQRTQQEDSAVYLCASSSDLTTEQFFGPGTRLTVL.

The rearrangement joins TRBV27 to TRBJ1-2; perhaps TRBD1 as D (5 bases). The germline gives CDR1 MNHEY, CDR2 SMNVEV (reference sequence). V lost 4 bases and J lost 9, with 18 bases in between. The length of the CDR3 is 14 residues. The CDR3 nucleotides read TGTGCCAGCAGTTCGGCGGGACCCTTAAATAGCTACACCTTC. This gives the protein CASSSAGPLNSYTF.

The V call is TRBV10-3, the J call TRBJ2-2; TRBD2 might be the D (6 bases). The CDR3 extends over 12 amino acids. Germline V gives CDR1 ENHRY, CDR2 SYGVKD. V shed 6 bases and J shed 4 bases, with 6 bases lying between them. The CDR3 protein is CAIRGGTGELFF. As DNA, the CDR3 is TGTGCCATCAGGGGGGGCACCGGGGAGCTGTTTTTT.

The chain carries TRBV9 and TRBJ2-1; 8 positions match TRBD2. V shed 0 bases and J 7 bases; nucleotides not matched to a gene: 9. The CDR3 consists of 16 residues. Germline CDR1 and CDR2: SGDLS and YYNGEE. The CDR3 DNA follows: TGTGCCAGCAGCGTAGCTACGACGGGAGGGCGAAATGAGCAGTTCTTC. Translated, it gives CASSVATTGGRNEQFF. Drawing the rest from reference TRBV9 and TRBJ2-1, the complete variable domain is DSGVTQTPKHLITATGQRVTLRCSPRSGDLSVYWYQQSLDQGLQFLIQYYNGEERAKGNILERFSAQQFPDLHSELNLSSLELGDSALYFCASSVATTGGRNEQFFGPGTRLTVL.

A few counts support this clone. V gene TRBV15 combines with J gene TRBJ1-5; TRBD1 might be the D (6 bases). The germline V and J ends were trimmed by 5 bases and 2 bases, with 16 bases remaining between them. Germline CDR1 reads LNHNV; CDR2 reads YYDKDF (reference sequence). CDR3 length: 16 amino acids. The CDR3 region is CATSPRGGEGNQPQHF. CDR3 DNA sequence: TGTGCCACCAGCCCAAGGGGGGGGGAAGGCAATCAGCCCCAGCATTTT.

In its sample, this clone was seen once. V is TRBV11-3 and J is TRBJ1-1; D ambiguous. Trimming stripped 11 bases from V and 1 base from J, with 14 bases between. This CDR3 is 13 amino acids long. Germline CDR1 and CDR2: SGHNT and YENEEA. DNA of the CDR3: TGTGCCCGTTCCCGGCGGTCGAACACTGAAGCTTTCTTT. Its protein is CARSRRSNTEAFF.

This chain joins TRBV5-1 and TRBJ2-2, with D unclear. Per germline, CDR1 SGHRS and CDR2 YFSETQ. Deletions cut 1 base from V and 0 bases from J, with 4 bases between. The CDR3 runs 14 residues. CDR3 in DNA: TGCGCCAGCAGCTTGACAGCGAACACCGGGGAGCTGTTTTTT. This codes for CASSLTANTGELFF.

Turning to this clone: Other DNA sequences within the sample encode an identical CDR3. The gene calls are TRBV29-1 and TRBJ2-1, with TRBD1 as a possible D gene (5 bases). With 6 bases removed from V and 2 bases from J, the gap between germline ends came to 11 bases. CDR3 length: 13 residues. The germline V gene encodes CDR1 SQVTM and CDR2 ANQGSEA. CDR3 protein: CSVQGTPYNEQFF. The CDR3 bases are TGCAGCGTCCAGGGAACCCCCTACAATGAGCAGTTCTTC.

This clone was observed a few times. The V gene is TRBV28, the J gene TRBJ2-5, with 7 bases identical to TRBD1. The germline V gene has CDR1 MDHEN and CDR2 SYDVKM. The CDR3 totals 14 residues. After removal of 5 bases from V and 0 bases from J, the junction contained 3 bases not matched to a gene. DNA of the CDR3: TGTGCCAGCAGTCTCGACAGGGACCAAGAGACCCAGTACTTC. Translation: CASSLDRDQETQYF.

The rearrangement uses TRBV27 and TRBJ2-1; D call uncertain. V was pared by 3 bases and J by 2 bases, with 17 bases between. CDR3 length: 17 residues. Germline CDR1 reads MNHEY; CDR2 reads SMNVEV (reference sequence). The CDR3 sequence: CASSFYDNVRAYNEQFF. For the CDR3, the DNA is TGTGCCAGCAGTTTTTACGACAATGTCCGTGCCTACAATGAGCAGTTCTTC.

The V and J genes are TRBV7-9 and TRBJ1-1; a weak D match, TRBD1 (6 bases). This CDR3 is built from 14 residues. Trimming removed 5 bases from V and 6 bases from J, with 16 bases in between. Germline V gene sequence: CDR1 SEHNR, CDR2 FQNEAQ (reference sequence). The CDR3: CASSRITGSPEAFF. The CDR3 nucleotides are TGTGCCAGCAGCCGAATAACAGGGAGTCCTGAAGCTTTCTTT.

J is TRBJ2-6 and V is TRBV6-1; D possibly corresponds to TRBD1 (5 bases). Trimming removed 4 bases from V and 0 bases from J, with 10 bases in between. CDR3 length: 16 residues. Germline CDR1 MNHNS, CDR2 SASEGT. CDR3 residues: CASSGQTSSGANVLTF. The CDR3 DNA reads as TGTGCCAGCAGTGGACAGACCAGCTCTGGGGCCAACGTCCTGACTTTC.

The chain uses TRBV6-5 and TRBJ1-2; TRBD1 agrees at 9 bases. Germline loops: CDR1 MNHEY, CDR2 SVGAGI. V was pared by 6 bases and J by 6 bases, with 11 bases of the junction left unmatched. The CDR3 is 15 residues long. CDR3 sequence reads: CASRRDRADVHGYTF. The CDR3 bases are TGTGCCAGCAGACGGGACAGGGCGGATGTTCATGGCTACACCTTC.

V gene TRBV19 combines with J gene TRBJ2-1, with 10 bases that match TRBD1. The germline V gene encodes CDR1 LNHDA and CDR2 SQIVND (reference sequence). The V segment lost 6 bases and the J segment 2 bases; nucleotides outside the gene matches: 7. There are 16 residues in the CDR3. CDR3 coding DNA: TGTGCCAGTAGCCGGACAGGGGGTAGGACCTACAATGAGCAGTTCTTC. This codes for CASSRTGGRTYNEQFF.

The chain joins TRBV5-6 to TRBJ1-2, with D possibly matching TRBD1 (6 bases). This CDR3 spans 16 amino acids. V lost 4 bases to trimming and J lost 3 bases, with 19 bases between them. Germline V CDR1 and CDR2: SGHDT, YYEEEE. The CDR3, as DNA: TGTGCCAGCAGCCCTCTATCCGTCCCAGGGGACTATGGCTACACCTTC. It codes for CASSPLSVPGDYGYTF.

This clone was recorded a few times. The CDR3 spells CASSLGLAAYNEQFF. As DNA, the CDR3 is TGTGCCAGCAGCCTTGGCCTAGCGGCCTACAATGAGCAGTTCTTC. The chain links TRBV7-2 to TRBJ2-1; 7 bases match TRBD2. Germline CDR1 is SGHTA and CDR2 is FQGNSA. This CDR3 region has 15 residues. V dropped 5 bases and J dropped 2; count of bases not matched to a gene: 6.